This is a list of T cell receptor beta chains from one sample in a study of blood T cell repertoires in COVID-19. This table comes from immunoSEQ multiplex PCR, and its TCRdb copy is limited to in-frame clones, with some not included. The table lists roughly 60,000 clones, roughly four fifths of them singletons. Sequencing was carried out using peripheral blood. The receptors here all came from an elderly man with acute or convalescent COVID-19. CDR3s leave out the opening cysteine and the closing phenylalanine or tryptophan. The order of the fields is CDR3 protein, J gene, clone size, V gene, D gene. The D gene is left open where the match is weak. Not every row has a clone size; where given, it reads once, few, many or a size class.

ASSEVAVGYYGYT | TRBJ1-2 | - | TRBV6-1 | -
ASSRTGSTDTQY | TRBJ2-3 | - | TRBV6-5 | TRBD1
SVTDVPRSGAF | TRBJ1-1 | - | TRBV29-1 | -
ASSFHRGDSLYNEKLF | TRBJ1-4 | - | TRBV11-3 | -
SVVGQGGDEKLF | TRBJ1-4 | - | TRBV29-1 | TRBD1
ASSLDAGNGYGYT | TRBJ1-2 | - | TRBV5-1 | -
ASSFDRSEVYEQY | TRBJ2-7 | - | TRBV7-3 | -
ASSRRQGAGYGYT | TRBJ1-2 | - | TRBV3-1/TRBV3-2 | TRBD1
ASSTGQVGEQY | TRBJ2-7 | - | TRBV11-1 | TRBD1
ASSISSTRGAATEAF | TRBJ1-1 | once | TRBV7-9 | -
ASSPTGAAGNTIY | TRBJ1-3 | - | TRBV4-1 | TRBD1
ASSYERQLNYGYT | TRBJ1-2 | - | TRBV6-2/TRBV6-3 | -
ASSEDRTSNGELF | TRBJ2-2 | - | TRBV6-1 | TRBD2
SVPDTGNTEAF | TRBJ1-1 | - | TRBV29-1 | -
ASSQDNRKNYEQY | TRBJ2-7 | - | TRBV4-2 | -
ASEGGAETQY | TRBJ2-5 | - | TRBV7-9 | TRBD1
ATSDRTREDGYT | TRBJ1-2 | - | TRBV24-1 | -
ASRAGQSSYEQY | TRBJ2-7 | many | TRBV7-8 | -
ASRDTGANQPQH | TRBJ1-5 | - | TRBV10-2 | TRBD1
ASGQGRGKNIQY | TRBJ2-4 | - | TRBV28 | -
ASSGQDNTEAF | TRBJ1-1 | - | TRBV3-1/TRBV3-2 | TRBD1
ASSQGQGTNEKLF | TRBJ1-4 | once | TRBV6-6 | TRBD1
ASSPGTGRSETQY | TRBJ2-5 | - | TRBV19 | TRBD1
ASSEPASGFNQPQH | TRBJ1-5 | few | TRBV10-2 | -
ASSESRLARGTNQPQH | TRBJ1-5 | - | TRBV7-2 | -
ASSFRQNSGNTIY | TRBJ1-3 | once | TRBV5-6 | -
ASSQGTGRVLLGGYT | TRBJ1-2 | few | TRBV11-3 | TRBD1
ASSDPFQGGRKDNRGTDTQY | TRBJ2-3 | - | TRBV19 | -
ASSSDGLAGGPHNEQF | TRBJ2-1 | - | TRBV18 | TRBD2
ASTPGQGFYEQY | TRBJ2-7 | - | TRBV27 | TRBD1
ASSKARGGYT | TRBJ1-2 | - | TRBV21-1 | -
ASRSRENIQY | TRBJ2-4 | - | TRBV7-8 | -
ASSESRVTNTGELF | TRBJ2-2 | - | TRBV6-1 | -
ASSHGQGYEQY | TRBJ2-7 | - | TRBV6-5 | -
ASNLSGGATDTQY | TRBJ2-3 | - | TRBV6-6 | TRBD2
ASSWGTATNEKLF | TRBJ1-4 | - | TRBV5-5 | TRBD1
ASSYGQQGTNEKLF | TRBJ1-4 | - | TRBV6-6 | -
ASSRIAGGPRTGELF | TRBJ2-2 | once | TRBV25-1 | TRBD2
ASSLGQGEHSPLH | TRBJ1-6 | - | TRBV7-2 | TRBD1
ASSTRGNTEAF | TRBJ1-1 | - | TRBV5-6 | -
ASSQEGLNQF | TRBJ2-1 | - | TRBV4-1 | -